These 8 T cell receptor beta chains were sequenced from one sample in a study of blood T cell repertoires in COVID-19. Here immunoSEQ multiplex PCR was the method, and the copy in TCRdb shows in-frame clones only, minus some. The sample has 350,000 to 400,000 clones, roughly nine tenths seen once. The sample consisted of PBMCs or T cells enriched from blood (not recorded which). Source of these receptors: a man between 18 and 29 years old who had recovered from COVID-19.

This clone has just one count. V and J are TRBV4-1 and TRBJ1-2; 10 bases align to TRBD1. V trimming: 3 bases; J trimming: 1 base; junction bases outside the gene matches: 5. CDR3 length equals 16 residues. Germline V CDR1 and CDR2: MGHRA, YSYEKL. The CDR3 protein is CASSHGTGEFNYGYTF. CDR3 DNA: TGCGCCAGCAGCCACGGGACAGGGGAATTTAACTATGGCTACACCTTC.

The chain combines TRBV30 with TRBJ1-4; unclear D gene. Germline CDR1 GTSNPN, CDR2 SVGIG (reference sequence). Between the trimmed V and J ends, which lost 0 bases and 8 bases, there was a span of 10 bases. The CDR3 totals 13 residues. The CDR3 protein is CAWSVRRKEKLFF. CDR3 DNA: TGTGCCTGGAGTGTAAGGAGGAAGGAAAAACTGTTTTTT.

This clone was seen once. The genes are TRBV9 and TRBJ2-1; TRBD1 is a possible D gene (5 bases). Germline CDR1 is SGDLS and CDR2 is YYNGEE. V was trimmed by 4 bases and J by 4 bases, leaving 6 bases between them. The CDR3 consists of 12 residues. CDR3: CASSPGYNEQFF. The CDR3 DNA reads TGTGCCAGCAGCCCAGGGTACAATGAGCAGTTCTTC.

This chain joins TRBV19 and TRBJ1-4; perhaps TRBD1 as D (6 bases). Trimming took off 6 bases at V and 6 bases at J, with 17 bases between the two ends. CDR3 length: 15 amino acids. CDR1 LNHDA and CDR2 SQIVND come from the germline V gene (reference sequence). The CDR3 region has the DNA TGTGCCAGTAGCCCGCTCCGGACAGCGTATGAAAAACTGTTTTTT. It specifies CASSPLRTAYEKLFF.

The rearrangement links TRBV7-2 to TRBJ2-3; D remains unclear. The CDR3 covers 13 residues. Per germline, CDR1 SGHTA and CDR2 FQGNSA. V lost 6 bases and J 2 bases, leaving 9 bases between the germline ends. In DNA, the CDR3 is TGTGCCAGCAGTCGAGGAGTCACAGATACGCAGTATTTT. Encoded protein: CASSRGVTDTQYF.

This clone turned up a few times. The chain combines TRBV18 with TRBJ1-1, with TRBD1 as a possible D gene (5 bases). V was clipped by 6 bases and J by 1 base, with 9 bases between them. The V gene's germline CDR1 is KGHSH and CDR2 LQKENI. The CDR3 totals 13 residues. The CDR3 protein is CASSFGQNTEAFF. The CDR3 DNA follows: TGTGCCAGCTCCTTCGGACAGAACACTGAAGCTTTCTTT.

This clone was counted a single time. The CDR3 coding sequence is TGTGCCAGCAGTTTCCCCCCCACAGACTATAGCAATCAGCCCCAGCATTTT. Protein sequence: CASSFPPTDYSNQPQHF. The chain uses TRBV27 and TRBJ1-5, with D unclear. Trimming removed 3 bases from V and 0 bases from J, with 15 bases in between. Per germline, CDR1 MNHEY and CDR2 SMNVEV (reference sequence). There are 17 residues in the CDR3.

The rearrangement links TRBV5-6 to TRBJ2-7, with a possible D match to TRBD2 (6 bases). This CDR3 region has 16 residues. CDR1 and CDR2 (germline): SGHDT, YYEEEE. V lost 2 bases, J lost 5 bases, and 20 bases lay in between. CDR3 coding DNA: TGTGCCAGCAGCTTCTACAGGCGGGGAGAGATCCACGAGCAGTACTTC. This encodes CASSFYRRGEIHEQYF.